A selection of T cell receptor beta chains follows, all from one sample in a study of blood T cells in healthy people across ages. Each CDR3 protein is one row after TCRdb ran MiXCR on the 5' RACE reads. Altogether about 1.6 million distinct CDR3 sequences are present, around 35% being singletons, with the ten largest covering about 11%. The sequencing sample was made of blood. Source of these receptors: a woman aged 25 to 39 in good health. CDR3s include the opening cysteine and the closing phenylalanine or tryptophan. A D gene is named only where the DNA matches it firmly. For some rows the clone size is stated as once, few or many, or as a class when expanded; others skip it.

TRBV6-5	.	TRBJ1-1	.	CAIRRDGEAFF	TGTGCCATACGACGAGATGGTGAAGCTTTCTTT
TRBV12-3/TRBV12-4	.	TRBJ2-1	few	CASSFDSLGEQFF	TGTGCCAGCAGTTTCGACAGTCTCGGTGAGCAGTTCTTC
TRBV5-1	TRBD1	TRBJ2-5	.	CASSLGTGYLETQYF	TGCGCCAGCAGCTTGGGGACAGGGTATTTGGAGACCCAGTACTTC
TRBV6-5	.	TRBJ2-2	.	CASSLAWGMNGELFF	TGTGCCAGCAGCCTAGCTTGGGGAATGAACGGGGAGCTGTTTTTT
TRBV4-1	TRBD1	TRBJ1-4	few	CASRSIGTANEKLFF	TGCGCCAGCAGAAGTATCGGGACAGCTAATGAAAAACTGTTTTTT
TRBV7-9	.	TRBJ2-2	.	CASSPVSGDGELFF	TGTGCCAGCAGCCCCGTTTCGGGGGACGGGGAGCTGTTTTTT
TRBV21-1	.	TRBJ2-1	.	CASSSPGTGYVNEQFF	TGTGCCAGCAGCTCCCCCGGGACAGGGTACGTCAATGAGCAGTTCTTC
TRBV30	.	TRBJ2-5	few	CAWGQQQETQYF	TGTGCCTGGGGACAGCAACAAGAGACCCAGTACTTC
TRBV3-1	.	TRBJ2-5	few	CASSQAATGRTQYF	TGTGCCAGCAGCCAAGCTGCGACAGGTCGGACCCAGTACTTC
TRBV12-3/TRBV12-4	TRBD1	TRBJ1-1	few	CASSLRDRGRSTEAFF	TGTGCCAGCAGCCTCCGAGACAGGGGACGTAGCACTGAAGCTTTCTTT
TRBV5-4	TRBD2	TRBJ2-7	many	CASSAGTNSYEQYF	TGTGCCAGCAGCGCCGGGACTAACTCCTACGAGCAGTACTTC
TRBV5-1	.	TRBJ2-7	few	CASSPFLNWLGLSYEQYF	TGCGCCAGCAGCCCTTTCCTAAACTGGTTGGGACTTTCCTACGAGCAGTACTTC
TRBV25-1	.	TRBJ2-5	.	CASSEGGIVGETQYF	TGTGCCAGCAGTGAAGGAGGGATCGTAGGCGAGACCCAGTACTTC
TRBV6-5	.	TRBJ2-5	few	CASSYSGLIGETQYF	TGTGCCAGCAGTTACTCGGGCCTCATAGGAGAGACCCAGTACTTC
TRBV5-8	TRBD2	TRBJ2-5	.	CASSVLAGGKTQYF	TGTGCCAGCAGCGTACTAGCGGGGGGAAAGACCCAGTACTTC
TRBV30	TRBD2	TRBJ2-3	.	CAWSPSGLDTQYF	TGTGCCTGGAGTCCTAGCGGGCTAGATACGCAGTATTTT
TRBV20-1	TRBD2	TRBJ2-7	.	CSARDPGGAYEQYF	TGCAGTGCTAGAGATCCCGGGGGGGCCTACGAGCAGTACTTC
TRBV7-9	.	TRBJ2-1	few	CAMSRGGRPNNEQFF	TGTGCCATGTCCAGGGGCGGCAGACCGAACAATGAGCAGTTCTTC
TRBV20-1	.	TRBJ1-2	.	CSARRPAGTDGYTF	TGCAGTGCTAGACGCCCCGCGGGGACGGATGGCTACACCTTC
TRBV18	TRBD2	TRBJ2-7	few	CASSRGLAGEVEQYF	TGTGCCAGCTCACGCGGACTAGCGGGGGAGGTCGAGCAGTACTTC
TRBV4-1	TRBD2	TRBJ2-5	.	CASSPRLAGEGTQYF	TGCGCCAGCAGCCCACGACTAGCGGGTGAAGGGACCCAGTACTTC
TRBV20-1	TRBD1	TRBJ1-2	.	CSAQTGTGSYGYTF	TGCAGTGCTCAAACCGGGACAGGGAGTTATGGCTACACCTTC
TRBV4-1	TRBD1	TRBJ1-1	.	CASSRDSRTGKVTEAFF	TGCGCCAGCAGCCGAGATAGCCGGACAGGGAAGGTCACTGAAGCTTTCTTT
TRBV5-1	.	TRBJ2-7	once	CASSLAWIDSKEQYF	TGCGCCAGCAGCTTGGCGTGGATTGACTCGAAAGAGCAGTACTTC
TRBV27	.	TRBJ2-1	.	CASGKRVLLNNEQFF	TGTGCCAGCGGCAAGCGGGTTCTCTTGAACAATGAGCAGTTCTTC
TRBV20-1	.	TRBJ1-5	.	CSAGSWQLNQPQHF	TGCAGTGCTGGGTCTTGGCAGCTCAATCAGCCCCAGCATTTT
TRBV29-1	.	TRBJ2-3	few	CSVASGMGTDTQYF	TGCAGCGTTGCCTCCGGGATGGGGACAGATACGCAGTATTTT
TRBV13	.	TRBJ2-3	.	CESGQMTQYF	TGTGAATCGGGGCAGATGACGCAGTATTTT
TRBV7-3	TRBD2	TRBJ2-1	few	CVSSLSSGIYNEQFF	TGTGTCAGCAGCTTAAGTAGCGGGATCTACAATGAGCAGTTCTTC
TRBV27	.	TRBJ2-7	.	CASSPVGRVTYEQYF	TGTGCCAGCAGCCCGGTGGGACGGGTTACCTACGAGCAGTACTTC
TRBV20-1	TRBD2	TRBJ2-1	.	CSASGRDPYNEQFF	TGCAGTGCAAGCGGGAGGGATCCCTACAATGAGCAGTTCTTC
TRBV5-1	.	TRBJ2-7	.	CASSLVRDTAYEQYF	TGCGCCAGCAGCTTGGTGCGGGATACCGCCTACGAGCAGTACTTC
TRBV20-1	TRBD2	TRBJ2-1	few	CSAKLAGGGNEQFF	TGCAGTGCAAAACTAGCGGGAGGGGGCAATGAGCAGTTCTTC
TRBV7-2	.	TRBJ1-4	.	CASSQFGRGEKLFF	TGTGCCAGCAGCCAATTCGGACGGGGCGAAAAACTGTTTTTT
TRBV27	TRBD1	TRBJ2-1	.	CASSITGGPYNEQFF	TGTGCCAGCAGTATCACAGGGGGCCCCTACAATGAGCAGTTCTTC
TRBV20-1	TRBD2	TRBJ2-1	.	CSAAGTSRDEQFF	TGCAGTGCCGCCGGGACTAGCCGGGATGAGCAGTTCTTC
TRBV7-2	.	TRBJ2-1	few	CASSLNLASNEQFF	TGTGCCAGCAGCTTAAATCTAGCCTCCAATGAGCAGTTCTTC
TRBV7-3	.	TRBJ2-2	.	CASSSGRELFF	TGTGCCAGCAGCTCTGGGCGGGAGCTGTTTTTT